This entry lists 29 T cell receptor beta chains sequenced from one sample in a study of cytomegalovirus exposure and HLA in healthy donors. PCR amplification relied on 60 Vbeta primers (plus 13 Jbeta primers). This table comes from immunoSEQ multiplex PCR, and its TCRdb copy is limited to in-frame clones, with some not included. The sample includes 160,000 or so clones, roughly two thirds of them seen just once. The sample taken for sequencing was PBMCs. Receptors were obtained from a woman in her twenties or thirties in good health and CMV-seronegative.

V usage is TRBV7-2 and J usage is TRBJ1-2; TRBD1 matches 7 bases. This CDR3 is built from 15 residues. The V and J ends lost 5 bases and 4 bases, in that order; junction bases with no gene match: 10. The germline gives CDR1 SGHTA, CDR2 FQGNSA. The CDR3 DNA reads TGTGCCAGCAGCCCCCAAACAGGGGCGAGCTATGGCTACACCTTC. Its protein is CASSPQTGASYGYTF.

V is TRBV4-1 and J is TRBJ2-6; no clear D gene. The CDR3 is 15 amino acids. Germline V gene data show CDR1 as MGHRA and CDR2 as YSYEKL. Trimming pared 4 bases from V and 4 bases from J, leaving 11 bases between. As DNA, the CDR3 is TGCGCCAGCAGCCGCTTGCAGTTGGGGGCCAACGTCCTGACTTTC. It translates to CASSRLQLGANVLTF.

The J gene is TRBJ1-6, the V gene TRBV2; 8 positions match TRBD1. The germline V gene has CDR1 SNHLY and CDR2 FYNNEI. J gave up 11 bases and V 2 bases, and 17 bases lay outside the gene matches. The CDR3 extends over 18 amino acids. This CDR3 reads CASSESWRQGAPGTPLHF. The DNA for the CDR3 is TGTGCCAGCAGTGAAAGTTGGAGGCAGGGGGCTCCCGGGACACCCCTCCACTTT.

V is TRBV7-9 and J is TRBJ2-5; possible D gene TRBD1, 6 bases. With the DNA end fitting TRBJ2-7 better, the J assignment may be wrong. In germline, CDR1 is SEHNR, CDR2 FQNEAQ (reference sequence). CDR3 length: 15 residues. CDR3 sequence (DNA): TGTGCCAGCAGATCGGACCGGACAGCCACCTACGAGCAGTACTTC. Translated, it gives CASRSDRTATYEQYF.

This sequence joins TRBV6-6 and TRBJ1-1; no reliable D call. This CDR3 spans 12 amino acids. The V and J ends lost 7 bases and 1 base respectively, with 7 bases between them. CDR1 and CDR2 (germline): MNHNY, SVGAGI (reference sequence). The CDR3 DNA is TGTGCCAGCATGGCCGCGAACACTGAAGCTTTCTTT. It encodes CASMAANTEAFF.

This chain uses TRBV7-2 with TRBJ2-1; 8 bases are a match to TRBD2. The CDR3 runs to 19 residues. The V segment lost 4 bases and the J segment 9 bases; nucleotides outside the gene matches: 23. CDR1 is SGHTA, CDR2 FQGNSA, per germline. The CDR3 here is CASSSLTLTVGGGWSEQFF. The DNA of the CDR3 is TGTGCCAGCAGCTCGCTGACCCTCACCGTCGGGGGGGGCTGGTCTGAGCAGTTCTTC.

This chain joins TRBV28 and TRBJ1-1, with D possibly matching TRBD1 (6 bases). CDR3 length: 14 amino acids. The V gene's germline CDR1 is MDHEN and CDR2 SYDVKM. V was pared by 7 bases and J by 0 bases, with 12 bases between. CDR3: CASNAGEMNTEAFF. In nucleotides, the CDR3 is TGTGCCAGCAATGCAGGGGAGATGAACACTGAAGCTTTCTTT.

The CDR3, as DNA: TGCGCCAGCAGCCAAGGGGCACTCTTCTACACCTTC. Protein: CASSQGALFYTF. The V and J genes are TRBV4-1 and TRBJ1-2; D is undetermined. Germline V gene sequence: CDR1 MGHRA, CDR2 YSYEKL. CDR3 size: 12 residues. The germline V and J ends were trimmed by 1 base and 10 bases, with 10 bases remaining between them.

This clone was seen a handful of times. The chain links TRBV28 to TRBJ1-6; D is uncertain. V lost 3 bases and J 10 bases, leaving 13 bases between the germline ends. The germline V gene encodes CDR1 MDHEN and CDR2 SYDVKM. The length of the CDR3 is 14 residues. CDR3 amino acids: CASSLSGSVSPLHF. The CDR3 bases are TGTGCCAGCAGTTTGTCCGGGTCCGTATCACCCCTCCACTTT. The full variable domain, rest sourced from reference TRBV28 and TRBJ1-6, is DVKVTQSSRYLVKRTGEKVFLECVQDMDHENMFWYRQDPGLGLRLIYFSYDVKMKEKGDIPEGYSVSREKKERFSLILESASTNQTSMYLCASSLSGSVSPLHFGNGTRLTVT.

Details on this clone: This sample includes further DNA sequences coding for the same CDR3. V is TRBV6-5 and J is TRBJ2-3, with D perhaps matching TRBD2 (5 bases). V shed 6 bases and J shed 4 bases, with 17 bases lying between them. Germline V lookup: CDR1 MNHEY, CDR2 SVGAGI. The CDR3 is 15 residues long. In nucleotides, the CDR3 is TGTGCCAGCAGCTATAATTCTCGGGGTCCAGATACGCAGTATTTT. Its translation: CASSYNSRGPDTQYF.

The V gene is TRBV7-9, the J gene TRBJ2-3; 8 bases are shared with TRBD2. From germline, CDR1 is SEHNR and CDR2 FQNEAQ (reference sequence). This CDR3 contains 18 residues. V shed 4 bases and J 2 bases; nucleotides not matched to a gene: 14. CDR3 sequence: CASSSPLGLADTTDTQYF. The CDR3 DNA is TGTGCCAGCAGCTCCCCCCTAGGACTAGCCGATACCACAGATACGCAGTATTTT.

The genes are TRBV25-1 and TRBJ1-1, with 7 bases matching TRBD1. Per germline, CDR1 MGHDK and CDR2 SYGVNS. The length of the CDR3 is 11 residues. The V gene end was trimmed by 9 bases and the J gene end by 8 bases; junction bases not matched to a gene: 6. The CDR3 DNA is TGTGCCAGTCACAACAGGGGAGAAGCTTTCTTT. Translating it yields CASHNRGEAFF.

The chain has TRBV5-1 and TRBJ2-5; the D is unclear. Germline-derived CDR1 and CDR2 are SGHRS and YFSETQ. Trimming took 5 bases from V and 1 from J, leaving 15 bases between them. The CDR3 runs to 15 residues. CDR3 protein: CASRLAGNTQETQYF. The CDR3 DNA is TGCGCCAGCAGACTTGCAGGAAATACCCAAGAGACCCAGTACTTC.

CDR3 nucleotide sequence: TGCGCCAGCAGCCAAGATATTGCGGGAGGCTACGAGCAGTACTTC. As protein: CASSQDIAGGYEQYF. The V gene is TRBV4-1, the J gene TRBJ2-7; 8 positions agree with TRBD2. From germline, CDR1 is MGHRA and CDR2 YSYEKL. With 0 bases clipped from V and 3 bases from J, the junction kept 4 bases outside the gene matches. CDR3 length equals 15 residues.

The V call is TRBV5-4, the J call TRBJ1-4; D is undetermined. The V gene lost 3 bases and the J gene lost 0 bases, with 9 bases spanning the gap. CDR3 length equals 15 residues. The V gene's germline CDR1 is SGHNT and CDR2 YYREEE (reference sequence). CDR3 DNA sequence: TGTGCCAGCAGCTCTACGGTTGCAACTAATGAAAAACTGTTTTTT. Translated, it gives CASSSTVATNEKLFF.

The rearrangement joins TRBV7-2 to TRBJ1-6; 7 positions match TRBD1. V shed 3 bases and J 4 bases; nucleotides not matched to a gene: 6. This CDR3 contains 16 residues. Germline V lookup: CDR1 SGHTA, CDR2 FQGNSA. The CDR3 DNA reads TGTGCCAGCAGCTTCGCCGGGACAGCTTATAATTCACCCCTCCACTTT. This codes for CASSFAGTAYNSPLHF.

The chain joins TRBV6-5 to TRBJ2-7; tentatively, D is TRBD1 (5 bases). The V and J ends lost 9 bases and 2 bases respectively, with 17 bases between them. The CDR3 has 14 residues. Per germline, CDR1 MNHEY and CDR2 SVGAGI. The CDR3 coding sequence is TGTGCCAGTAGGGGCAGAGGCGACCCCTACGAGCAGTACTTC. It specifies CASRGRGDPYEQYF.

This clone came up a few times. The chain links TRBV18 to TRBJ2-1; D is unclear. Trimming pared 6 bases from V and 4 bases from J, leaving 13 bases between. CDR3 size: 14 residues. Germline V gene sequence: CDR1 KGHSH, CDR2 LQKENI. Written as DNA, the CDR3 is TGTGCCAGCTCCCCCTCGCCGGAGTACAATGAGCAGTTCTTC. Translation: CASSPSPEYNEQFF.

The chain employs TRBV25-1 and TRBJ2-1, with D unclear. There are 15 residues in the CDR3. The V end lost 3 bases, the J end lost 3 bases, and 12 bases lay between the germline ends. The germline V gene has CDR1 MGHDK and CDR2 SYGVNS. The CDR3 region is CASSDWLLDYNEQFF. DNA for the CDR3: TGTGCCAGCAGTGATTGGCTCCTCGACTACAATGAGCAGTTCTTC.

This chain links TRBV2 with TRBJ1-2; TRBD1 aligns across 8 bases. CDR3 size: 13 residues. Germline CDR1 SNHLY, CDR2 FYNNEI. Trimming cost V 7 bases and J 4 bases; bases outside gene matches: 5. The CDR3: CASTGQGSYGYTF. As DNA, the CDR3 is TGTGCCAGCACCGGACAGGGCTCCTATGGCTACACCTTC.

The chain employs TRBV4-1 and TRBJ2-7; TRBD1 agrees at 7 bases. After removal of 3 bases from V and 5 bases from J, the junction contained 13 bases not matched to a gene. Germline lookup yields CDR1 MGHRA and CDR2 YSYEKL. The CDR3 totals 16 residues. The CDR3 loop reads CASSQAPGQSTHEQYF. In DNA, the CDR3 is TGCGCCAGCAGCCAGGCTCCGGGACAGTCCACCCACGAGCAGTACTTC.

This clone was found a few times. For the CDR3, the DNA is TGTGCCAGTAGTACGGAGTTCGGCACTGAAGCTTTCTTT. It is translated as CASSTEFGTEAFF. The chain couples TRBV19 to TRBJ1-1, with D unresolved. V gave up 4 bases and J gave up 4 bases, with 10 bases separating them. Germline V gene sequence: CDR1 LNHDA, CDR2 SQIVND (reference sequence). The CDR3 is made up of 13 amino acids.

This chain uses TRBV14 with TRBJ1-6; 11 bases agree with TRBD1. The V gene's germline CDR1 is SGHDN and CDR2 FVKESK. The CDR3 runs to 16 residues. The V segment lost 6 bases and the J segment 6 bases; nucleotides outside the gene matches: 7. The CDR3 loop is CASRLSGTGGNSPLHF. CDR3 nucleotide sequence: TGTGCCAGCAGACTCTCCGGGACAGGGGGTAATTCACCCCTCCACTTT.

The CDR3 loop is CASRTTSGRNSEAFF. CDR3 nucleotide sequence: TGTGCCAGCAGAACTACCTCTGGGAGAAATTCTGAAGCTTTCTTT. The chain has TRBV2 and TRBJ1-1, with D unresolved. V lost 6 bases and J lost 6, with 20 bases in between. Looked up from germline, CDR1 is SNHLY and CDR2 is FYNNEI. This CDR3 comprises 15 residues.

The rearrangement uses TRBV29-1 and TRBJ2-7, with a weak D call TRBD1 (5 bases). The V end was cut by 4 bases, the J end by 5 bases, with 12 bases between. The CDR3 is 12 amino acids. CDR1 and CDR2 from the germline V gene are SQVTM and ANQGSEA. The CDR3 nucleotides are TGCAGCGTTGTCGACAGAGTCCACGAGCAGTACTTC. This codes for CSVVDRVHEQYF.

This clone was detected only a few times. CDR3 region: CASSPGQGRNQPQHF. The CDR3 bases are TGTGCCAGCAGCCCCGGACAGGGGAGAAATCAGCCCCAGCATTTT. V is TRBV7-9 and J is TRBJ1-5, with 9 bases aligning to TRBD1. Per germline, CDR1 SEHNR and CDR2 FQNEAQ (reference sequence). The CDR3 has 15 residues. V trimming: 5 bases; J trimming: 4 bases; junction bases outside the gene matches: 6.

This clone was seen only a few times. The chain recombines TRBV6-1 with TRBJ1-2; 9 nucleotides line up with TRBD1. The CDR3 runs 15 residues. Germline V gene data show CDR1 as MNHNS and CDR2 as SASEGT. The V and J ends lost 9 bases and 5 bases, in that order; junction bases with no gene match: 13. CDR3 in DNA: TGTGCCAGACATACGTCTCCGGACAGGGGTTATGGCTACACCTTC. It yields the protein CARHTSPDRGYGYTF.

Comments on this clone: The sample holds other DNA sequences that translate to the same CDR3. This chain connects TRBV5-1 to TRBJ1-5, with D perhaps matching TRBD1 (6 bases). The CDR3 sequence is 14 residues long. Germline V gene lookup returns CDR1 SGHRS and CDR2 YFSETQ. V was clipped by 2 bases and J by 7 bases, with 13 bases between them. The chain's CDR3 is CASSLEGVDQPQHF. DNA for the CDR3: TGCGCCAGCAGCTTAGAGGGGGTTGACCAGCCCCAGCATTTT.

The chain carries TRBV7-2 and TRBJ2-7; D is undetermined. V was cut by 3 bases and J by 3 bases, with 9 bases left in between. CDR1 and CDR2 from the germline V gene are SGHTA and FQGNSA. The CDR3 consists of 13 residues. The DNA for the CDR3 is TGTGCCAGCAGCTTTAACTCTCTCTACGAGCAGTACTTC. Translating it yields CASSFNSLYEQYF.